The T cell receptor (beta chain) described here comes from a study of identical twins. The CDR3 contains 15 residues. TCRdb called the 5' RACE reads again in MiXCR, with one record for every CDR3 protein. Of hundreds of thousands of distinct CDR3 sequences listed, under 8.5% are singletons. This clonotype occurred a few times. These records were also assigned to another study, of yellow fever vaccine responses in identical twins.

Specimen: PBMCs. The rearrangement links TRBV21-1 to TRBJ1-1; TRBD1, the table's D call, was not compared with the DNA. TRBV21-1 is deemed a pseudogene. The origin of this receptor is a woman aged 18-30 years in good health. The CDR3 reads CASSTWGGMNTEAFF. CDR3 nucleotide sequence: TGTGCCAGCAGCACCTGGGGGGGTATGAACACTGAAGCTTTCTTT.